The 29 T cell receptor beta chains in this list originate from one sample, sequenced in a study of OX40 agonist ivuxolimab in advanced cancers. Using immunoSEQ multiplex PCR, the repertoire was profiled, and TCRdb retains in-frame clones only, with some absent. In the table there are roughly 10,000 clones, about 88% of which are singletons. Sequencing used CD4+ or CD8+ T cells sorted from blood, obtained in a trial of the OX40 agonist ivuxolimab. The receptor source for this set is an adult with an advanced solid tumor such as melanoma, head and neck, liver or kidney cancer.

The V and J genes are TRBV27 and TRBJ2-3, with D perhaps given as TRBD1 or TRBD2 (6 bases each). The germline gives CDR1 MNHEY, CDR2 SMNVEV (reference sequence). Trimming pared 3 bases from V and 1 base from J, leaving 8 bases between. This CDR3 is built from 14 residues. The DNA for the CDR3 is TGTGCCAGCAGTTTCGGGGGCGGCACAGATACGCAGTATTTT. Protein sequence: CASSFGGGTDTQYF.

This sequence joins TRBV4-1 and TRBJ1-1, with a possible D match to TRBD1 (5 bases). Germline lookup yields CDR1 MGHRA and CDR2 YSYEKL. V was cut by 4 bases and J by 4 bases, with 16 bases left in between. The CDR3 has 15 amino acids. CDR3 coding DNA: TGCGCCAGCAGCCCGGATCATGCAGGGCCCACTGAAGCTTTCTTT. It specifies CASSPDHAGPTEAFF.

This clone was seen a single time. The rearrangement uses TRBV18 and TRBJ1-5, with TRBD1 as a possible D gene (6 bases). From germline, CDR1 is KGHSH and CDR2 LQKENI. CDR3 length equals 16 residues. With 3 bases removed from V and 7 bases from J, the gap between germline ends came to 19 bases. The CDR3 nucleotides are TGTGCCAGCTCACCCCAGAGGGGGAGTCAGCGACAGCCCCAGCATTTT. Its protein product is CASSPQRGSQRQPQHF.

This clone has a single count. The chain carries TRBV7-9 and TRBJ2-1; D perhaps matches TRBD2 (5 bases). Looked up from germline, CDR1 is SEHNR and CDR2 is FQNEAQ (reference sequence). Trimming shortened V by 2 bases and J by 9 bases, and 17 bases separated the two germline ends. This CDR3 spans 15 amino acids. The CDR3 loop is CASSLKGVLTSEQFF. CDR3 nucleotide sequence: TGTGCCAGCAGCTTAAAGGGAGTTTTAACGAGTGAGCAGTTCTTC. Full variable domain (missing parts from reference TRBV7-9 and TRBJ2-1): DTGVSQNPRHKITKRGQNVTFRCDPISEHNRLYWYRQTLGQGPEFLTYFQNEAQLEKSRLLSDRFSAERPKGSFSTLEIQRTEQGDSAMYLCASSLKGVLTSEQFFGPGTRLTVL.

This clone occurred once. The chain combines TRBV11-2 with TRBJ2-1; 12 bases fit TRBD1. The CDR3 loop spans 19 amino acids. CDR1 is SGHAT, CDR2 FQNNGV, per germline. The V and J ends lost 5 bases and 0 bases, in that order; junction bases with no gene match: 11. The CDR3 is CASSLGTGGSYSSYNEQFF. The CDR3 DNA follows: TGTGCCAGCAGCCTAGGGACAGGGGGCTCCTACAGCTCCTACAATGAGCAGTTCTTC.

This clone was seen only once. The chain employs TRBV5-1 and TRBJ2-1, with 11 bases identical to TRBD2. The germline CDR1 and CDR2 sequences are SGHRS and YFSETQ. The V gene end was trimmed by 0 bases and the J gene end by 5 bases; junction bases not matched to a gene: 4. The CDR3 loop spans 16 amino acids. The CDR3 DNA reads as TGCGCCAGCAGCTTGGTTGGGACTAGCGGAAACAATGAGCAGTTCTTC. Protein sequence: CASSLVGTSGNNEQFF.

The chain combines TRBV5-6 with TRBJ2-5; 8 bases fit TRBD2. The CDR3 has 15 amino acids. The V and J ends lost 0 bases and 0 bases, in that order; junction bases with no gene match: 1. Germline CDR1 and CDR2: SGHDT and YYEEEE. The CDR3 DNA is TGTGCCAGCAGCTTGGGCGGGGGGAACCAAGAGACCCAGTACTTC. Encoded protein: CASSLGGGNQETQYF. The full variable domain, with the rest looked up from reference TRBV5-6 and TRBJ2-5, is DAGVTQSPTHLIKTRGQQVTLRCSPKSGHDTVSWYQQALGQGPQFIFQYYEEEERQRGNFPDRFSGHQFPNYSSELNVNALLLGDSALYLCASSLGGGNQETQYFGPGTRLLVL.

The rearrangement joins TRBV4-1 to TRBJ1-1; 7 nucleotides agree with TRBD1. The V and J ends lost 0 bases and 6 bases, in that order; junction bases with no gene match: 7. Germline loops: CDR1 MGHRA, CDR2 YSYEKL. This CDR3 is 15 amino acids long. The CDR3 DNA reads TGCGCCAGCAGCCAAGATCCACAGGGGTTCCCTGAAGCTTTCTTT. Protein product: CASSQDPQGFPEAFF.

J is TRBJ2-5 and V is TRBV4-1; TRBD2 aligns across 10 bases. The CDR3 contains 17 residues. Germline CDR1 is MGHRA and CDR2 is YSYEKL. Trimming cost V 0 bases and J 3 bases; bases outside gene matches: 7. This CDR3 reads CASSQETSGGAEETQYF. CDR3 nucleotides: TGCGCCAGCAGCCAAGAAACCAGCGGGGGGGCCGAAGAGACCCAGTACTTC.

The chain links TRBV29-1 to TRBJ1-3; weak D call: TRBD1 (5 bases). CDR3 length: 17 amino acids. Germline lookup yields CDR1 SQVTM and CDR2 ANQGSEA. Deletions cut 0 bases from V and 2 bases from J, with 17 bases between. The CDR3 bases are TGCAGCGTTGAAGATGGGGGGACCGACCTTACTGGAAACACCATATATTTT. Residues: CSVEDGGTDLTGNTIYF. The full variable domain, in which reference TRBV29-1 and TRBJ1-3 provide the parts outside the CDR3, is SAVISQKPSRDICQRGTSLTIQCQVDSQVTMMFWYRQQPGQSLTLIATANQGSEATYESGFVIDKFPISRPNLTFSTLTVSNMSPEDSSIYLCSVEDGGTDLTGNTIYFGEGSWLTVV.

A few counts support this clone. V and J are TRBV27 and TRBJ1-1; TRBD1 might be the D (5 bases). V gave up 4 bases and J gave up 4 bases, with 16 bases separating them. Looked up from germline, CDR1 is MNHEY and CDR2 is SMNVEV (reference sequence). This CDR3 region has 15 residues. The CDR3 loop reads CASSSIQERLTEAFF. CDR3 bases: TGTGCCAGCAGTTCGATACAGGAGAGGCTCACTGAAGCTTTCTTT.

J is TRBJ1-4 and V is TRBV19, with a possible D match to TRBD1 (5 bases). Germline CDR1 and CDR2: LNHDA and SQIVND (reference sequence). V lost 5 bases and J lost 2, with 15 bases in between. The length of the CDR3 is 16 residues. CDR3 DNA sequence: TGTGCCAGTAGTCCCGGGGGGGGAAGGACTAATGAAAAACTGTTTTTT. Translating it yields CASSPGGGRTNEKLFF.

This chain uses TRBV7-3 with TRBJ2-1; D is uncertain. V lost 1 base and J lost 0, with 7 bases in between. Germline values: CDR1 SGHTA, CDR2 FQGTGA. The CDR3 is 15 residues long. The CDR3: CASSLSPSSYNEQFF. The CDR3, as DNA: TGTGCCAGCAGCTTAAGTCCTAGCTCCTACAATGAGCAGTTCTTC.

The chain couples TRBV28 to TRBJ2-1; 11 positions agree with TRBD2. In germline, CDR1 is MDHEN, CDR2 SYDVKM. This CDR3 region has 17 residues. V dropped 2 bases and J dropped 4; count of bases not matched to a gene: 7. The CDR3 here is CASSLRLAGGDYNEQFF. As DNA, the CDR3 is TGTGCCAGCAGTTTACGTTTAGCGGGGGGGGATTACAATGAGCAGTTCTTC.

The V call is TRBV4-1, the J call TRBJ1-5, with TRBD1 as a possible D gene (5 bases). V lost 5 bases to trimming and J lost 11 bases, with 19 bases between them. This CDR3 is 14 amino acids long. Germline assignment: CDR1 MGHRA and CDR2 YSYEKL. This CDR3 is CASSDQAGGGAQHF. In DNA, the CDR3 is TGCGCCAGCAGCGACCAGGCTGGGGGTGGGGCCCAGCATTTT.

This clone has only one observation. The chain uses TRBV4-1 and TRBJ2-5; TRBD1 or TRBD2 may be the D gene (5 bases each). Trimming stripped 4 bases from V and 3 bases from J, with 12 bases between. Germline CDR1 and CDR2: MGHRA and YSYEKL. The CDR3 contains 14 residues. CDR3 coding DNA: TGCGCCAGCAGCCCCCCCGGGGCGGAAGAGACCCAGTACTTC. Its protein is CASSPPGAEETQYF.

The chain joins TRBV19 to TRBJ2-1; tentatively, D is TRBD2 (7 bases). This CDR3 is 14 amino acids long. Per germline, CDR1 LNHDA and CDR2 SQIVND (reference sequence). The germline V and J ends were trimmed by 5 bases and 9 bases, with 17 bases remaining between them. The CDR3, as DNA: TGTGCCAGTAGTTATGGGGGGGGGCCTAGTGAGCAGTTCTTC. Amino acids: CASSYGGGPSEQFF.

The V call is TRBV6-1, the J call TRBJ1-2; D possibly corresponds to TRBD1 (5 bases). V lost 0 bases and J 6 bases, leaving 14 bases between the germline ends. Germline V gene sequence: CDR1 MNHNS, CDR2 SASEGT. The CDR3 is made up of 15 amino acids. DNA of the CDR3: TGTGCCAGCAGTGAAGCCAGGGTTTTTTACCATGGCTACACCTTC. Its translation is CASSEARVFYHGYTF.

The V gene is TRBV7-9, the J gene TRBJ1-5, with TRBD1 matching over 7 bases. V dropped 3 bases and J dropped 0; count of bases not matched to a gene: 5. Germline V gives CDR1 SEHNR, CDR2 FQNEAQ (reference sequence). This CDR3 spans 16 amino acids. The CDR3 reads CASSFGQAASNQPQHF. CDR3 nucleotides: TGTGCCAGCAGCTTCGGACAGGCAGCTAGCAATCAGCCCCAGCATTTT. The full variable domain, with the rest looked up from reference TRBV7-9 and TRBJ1-5, is DTGVSQNPRHKITKRGQNVTFRCDPISEHNRLYWYRQTLGQGPEFLTYFQNEAQLEKSRLLSDRFSAERPKGSFSTLEIQRTEQGDSAMYLCASSFGQAASNQPQHFGDGTRLSIL.

The chain employs TRBV6-6 and TRBJ2-7; no clear D. The CDR3 extends over 11 amino acids. V shed 5 bases and J shed 4 bases, with 6 bases lying between them. Germline V gives CDR1 MNHNY, CDR2 SVGAGI (reference sequence). In nucleotides, the CDR3 is TGTGCCAGCAGTCGGCAGTACGAGCAGTACTTC. It codes for CASSRQYEQYF.

This sequence joins TRBV5-8 and TRBJ2-1, with 11 nucleotides matching TRBD2. V dropped 0 bases and J dropped 3; count of bases not matched to a gene: 5. The CDR3 extends over 17 amino acids. The V gene's germline CDR1 is SGHTS and CDR2 YDEGEE. CDR3 nucleotides: TGTGCCAGCAGCTTGGCGGGACTAGCGGACCTCTACAATGAGCAGTTCTTC. Protein sequence: CASSLAGLADLYNEQFF.

In this sample, this clone turned up once. The chain employs TRBV5-1 and TRBJ2-5; D unresolved. CDR3 length equals 14 residues. The V end was cut by 1 base, the J end by 7 bases, with 14 bases between. Per germline, CDR1 SGHRS and CDR2 YFSETQ. The CDR3 DNA is TGCGCCAGCAGCTTGAATGGGAATCTAGGGACCCAGTACTTC. Encoded protein: CASSLNGNLGTQYF.

V and J are TRBV5-6 and TRBJ2-7, with D maybe TRBD1 (6 bases). V lost 0 bases to trimming and J lost 3 bases, with 16 bases between them. The germline CDR1 and CDR2 sequences are SGHDT and YYEEEE. The CDR3 runs 16 residues. CDR3: CASSLGGSGAYYEQYF. The CDR3 coding sequence is TGTGCCAGCAGCTTGGGGGGTTCAGGGGCCTACTACGAGCAGTACTTC.

The V gene is TRBV19, the J gene TRBJ1-2; D unresolved. Germline V gene sequence: CDR1 LNHDA, CDR2 SQIVND (reference sequence). The CDR3 runs 12 residues. V lost 2 bases and J 7 bases, leaving 8 bases between the germline ends. DNA for the CDR3: TGTGCCAGTAGTATAAGGCTCGCTGGCTACACCTTC. Translating gives CASSIRLAGYTF.

The J gene is TRBJ1-1, the V gene TRBV11-2; 8 bases are shared with TRBD1. Germline V gene lookup returns CDR1 SGHAT and CDR2 FQNNGV. CDR3 length: 12 amino acids. V was clipped by 5 bases and J by 8 bases; unmatched bases: 4. CDR3 in amino acids: CASSIGQGEAFF. In DNA form, the CDR3 reads TGTGCCAGCAGCATAGGACAGGGCGAAGCTTTCTTT.

The chain uses TRBV19 and TRBJ2-2; 11 nucleotides line up with TRBD1. The CDR3 loop spans 16 amino acids. CDR1 LNHDA and CDR2 SQIVND come from the germline V gene (reference sequence). V lost 1 base to trimming and J lost 5 bases; unmatched junction nucleotides: 3. The CDR3 loop reads CASSIGRDRGTGELFF. DNA for the CDR3: TGTGCCAGTAGTATAGGCCGGGACAGGGGGACCGGGGAGCTGTTTTTT. The complete variable domain, with remaining parts taken from reference TRBV19 and TRBJ2-2, reads DGGITQSPKYLFRKEGQNVTLSCEQNLNHDAMYWYRQDPGQGLRLIYYSQIVNDFQKGDIAEGYSVSREKKESFPLTVTSAQKNPTAFYLCASSIGRDRGTGELFFGEGSRLTVL.

V and J are TRBV27 and TRBJ2-7; maybe TRBD2 (6 bases). V was shortened by 4 bases and J by 3 bases, with 13 bases between the two germline ends. Germline V lookup: CDR1 MNHEY, CDR2 SMNVEV (reference sequence). CDR3 length: 14 residues. In DNA, the CDR3 is TGTGCCAGCAGTTGGGGTGCGGGGAGCTACGAGCAGTACTTC. Its protein is CASSWGAGSYEQYF.

This chain links TRBV7-7 with TRBJ2-2; 7 nucleotides agree with TRBD2. Per the germline V gene, CDR1 is SSHAT and CDR2 is FNYEAQ (reference sequence). V trimming: 2 bases; J trimming: 1 base; junction bases outside the gene matches: 7. The CDR3 runs 17 residues. The CDR3 loop is CASSLRGPGGNTGELFF. DNA of the CDR3: TGTGCCAGCAGCTTACGGGGCCCGGGAGGGAACACCGGGGAGCTGTTTTTT.

J is TRBJ1-5 and V is TRBV7-9, with D uncertain. Trimming shortened V by 5 bases and J by 0 bases, and 2 bases separated the two germline ends. Germline CDR1 and CDR2: SEHNR and FQNEAQ (reference sequence). The CDR3 runs to 12 residues. The CDR3 DNA reads TGTGCCAGCAGCGGTAGCAATCAGCCCCAGCATTTT. It translates to CASSGSNQPQHF.